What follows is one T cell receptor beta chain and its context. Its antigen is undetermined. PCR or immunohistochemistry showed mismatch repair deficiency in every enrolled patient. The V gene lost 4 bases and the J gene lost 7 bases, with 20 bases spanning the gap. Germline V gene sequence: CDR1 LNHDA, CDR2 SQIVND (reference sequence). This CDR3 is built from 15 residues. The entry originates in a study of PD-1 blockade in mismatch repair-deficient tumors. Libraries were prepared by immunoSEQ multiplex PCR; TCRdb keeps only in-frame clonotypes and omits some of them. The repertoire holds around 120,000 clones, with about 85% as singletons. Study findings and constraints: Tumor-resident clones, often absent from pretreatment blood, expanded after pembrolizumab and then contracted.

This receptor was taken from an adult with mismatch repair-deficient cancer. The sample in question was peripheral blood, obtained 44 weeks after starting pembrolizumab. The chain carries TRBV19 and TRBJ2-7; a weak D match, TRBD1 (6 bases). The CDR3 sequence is CASSKRQEVIEEQYF. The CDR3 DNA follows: TGTGCCAGTAGTAAGAGACAGGAGGTAATAGAAGAGCAGTACTTC.